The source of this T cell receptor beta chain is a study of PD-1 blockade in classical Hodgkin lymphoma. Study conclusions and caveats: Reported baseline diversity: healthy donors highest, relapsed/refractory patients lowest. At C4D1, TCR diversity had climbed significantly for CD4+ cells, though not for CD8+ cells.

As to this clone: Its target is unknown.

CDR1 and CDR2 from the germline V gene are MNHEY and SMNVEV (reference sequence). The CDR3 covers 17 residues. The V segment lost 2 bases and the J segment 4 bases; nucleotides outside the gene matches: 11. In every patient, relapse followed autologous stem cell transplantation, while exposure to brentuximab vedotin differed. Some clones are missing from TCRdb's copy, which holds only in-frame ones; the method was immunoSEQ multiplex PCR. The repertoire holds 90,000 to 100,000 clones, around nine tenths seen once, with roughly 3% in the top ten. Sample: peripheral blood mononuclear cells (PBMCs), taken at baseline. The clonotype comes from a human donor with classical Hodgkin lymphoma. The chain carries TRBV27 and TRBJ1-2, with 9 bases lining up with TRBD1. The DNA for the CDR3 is TGTGCCAGCAGTTTACGGGTCTCAACGACAGGGGGCTATGGCTACACCTTC. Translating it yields CASSLRVSTTGGYGYTF.